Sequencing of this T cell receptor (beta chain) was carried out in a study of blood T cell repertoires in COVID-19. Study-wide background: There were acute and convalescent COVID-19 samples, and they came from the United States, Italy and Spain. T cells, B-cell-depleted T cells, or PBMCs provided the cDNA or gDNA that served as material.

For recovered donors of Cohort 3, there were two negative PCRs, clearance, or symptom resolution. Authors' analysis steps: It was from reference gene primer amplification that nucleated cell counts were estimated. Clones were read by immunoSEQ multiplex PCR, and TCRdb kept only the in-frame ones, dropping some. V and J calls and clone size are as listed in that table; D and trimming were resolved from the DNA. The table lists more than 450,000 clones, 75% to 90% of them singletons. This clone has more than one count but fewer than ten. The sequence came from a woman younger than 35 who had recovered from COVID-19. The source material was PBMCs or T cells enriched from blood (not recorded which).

The CDR3: CASSEQGAGELFF. The CDR3 coding sequence is TGTGCCAGCAGCGAACAGGGGGCCGGGGAGCTGTTTTTT. The chain employs TRBV7-3 and TRBJ2-2; 8 bases align to TRBD1. The CDR3 extends over 13 amino acids. J lost 6 bases, V lost 5 bases, and 2 bases had no gene match. Germline CDR1 reads SGHTA; CDR2 reads FQGTGA.